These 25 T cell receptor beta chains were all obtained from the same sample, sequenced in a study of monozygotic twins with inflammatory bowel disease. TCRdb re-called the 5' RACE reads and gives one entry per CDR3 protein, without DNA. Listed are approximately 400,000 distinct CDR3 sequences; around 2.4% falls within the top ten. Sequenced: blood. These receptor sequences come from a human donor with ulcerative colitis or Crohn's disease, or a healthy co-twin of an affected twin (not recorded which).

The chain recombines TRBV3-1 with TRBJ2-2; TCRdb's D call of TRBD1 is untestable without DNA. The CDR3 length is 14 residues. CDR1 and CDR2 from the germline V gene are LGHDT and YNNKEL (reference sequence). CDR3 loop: CASRRGPNTGELFF.

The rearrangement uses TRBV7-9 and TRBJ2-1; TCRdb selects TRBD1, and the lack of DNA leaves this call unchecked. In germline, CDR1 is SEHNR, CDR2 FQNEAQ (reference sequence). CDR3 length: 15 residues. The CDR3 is CASTPTRYRNNEQFF.

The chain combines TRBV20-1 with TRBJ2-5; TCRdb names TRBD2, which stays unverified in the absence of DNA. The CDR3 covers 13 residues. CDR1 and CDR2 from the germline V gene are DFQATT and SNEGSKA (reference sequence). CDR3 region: CSARAGPRETQYF.

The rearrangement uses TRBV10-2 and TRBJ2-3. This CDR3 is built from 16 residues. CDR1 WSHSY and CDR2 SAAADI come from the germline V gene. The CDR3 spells CASSVGWEPSTDTQYF.

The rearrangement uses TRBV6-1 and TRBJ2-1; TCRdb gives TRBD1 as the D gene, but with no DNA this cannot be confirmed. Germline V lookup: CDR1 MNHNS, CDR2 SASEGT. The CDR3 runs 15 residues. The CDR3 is CASRTEGLIYNEQFF.

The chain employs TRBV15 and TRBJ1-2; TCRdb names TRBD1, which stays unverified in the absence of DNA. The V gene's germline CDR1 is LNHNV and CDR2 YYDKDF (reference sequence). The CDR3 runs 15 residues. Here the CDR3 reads CATSRGTGTNYGYTF.

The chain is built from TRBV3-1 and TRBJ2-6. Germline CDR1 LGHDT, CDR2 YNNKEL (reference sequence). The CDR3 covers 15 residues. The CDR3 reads CASSQMASGANVLTF.

This CDR3 is CASSQDTRAGQETQYF. The chain employs TRBV3-1 and TRBJ2-5; TCRdb gives TRBD1 as the D gene, but with no DNA this cannot be confirmed. The CDR3 runs to 16 residues. Germline V gene data show CDR1 as LGHDT and CDR2 as YNNKEL (reference sequence).

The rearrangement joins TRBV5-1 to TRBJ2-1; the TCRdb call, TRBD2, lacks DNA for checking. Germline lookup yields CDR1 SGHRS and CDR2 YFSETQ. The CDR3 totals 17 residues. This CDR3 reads CASSPTPGTSGYNEQFF.

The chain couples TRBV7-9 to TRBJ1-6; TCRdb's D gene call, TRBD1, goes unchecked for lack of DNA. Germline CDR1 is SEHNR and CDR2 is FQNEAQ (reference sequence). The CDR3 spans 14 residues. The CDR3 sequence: CASSETGGSSPLHF.

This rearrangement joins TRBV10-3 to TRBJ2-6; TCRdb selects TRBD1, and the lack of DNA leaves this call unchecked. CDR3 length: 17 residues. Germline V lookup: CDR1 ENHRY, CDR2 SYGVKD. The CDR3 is CAISERGRGSGANVLTF.

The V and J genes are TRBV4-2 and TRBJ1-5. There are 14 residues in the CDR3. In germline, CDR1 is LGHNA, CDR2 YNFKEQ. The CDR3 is CASSQGFGKQPQHF.

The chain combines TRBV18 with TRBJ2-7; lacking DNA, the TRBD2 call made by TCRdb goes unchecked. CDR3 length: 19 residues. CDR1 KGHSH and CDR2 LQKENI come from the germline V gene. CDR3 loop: CASSRAGLQEGSSHYEQYF.

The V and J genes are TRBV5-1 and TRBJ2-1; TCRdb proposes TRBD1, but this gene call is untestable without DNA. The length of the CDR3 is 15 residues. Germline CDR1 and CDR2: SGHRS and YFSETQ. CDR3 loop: CASSSSQGPSDEQFF. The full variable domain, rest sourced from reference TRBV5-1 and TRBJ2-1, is KAGVTQTPRYLIKTRGQQVTLSCSPISGHRSVSWYQQTPGQGLQFLFEYFSETQRNKGNFPGRFSGRQFSNSRSEMNVSTLELGDSALYLCASSSSQGPSDEQFFGPGTRLTVL.

The CDR3 loop reads CASRPSGGINYEQYF. The gene calls are TRBV6-1 and TRBJ2-7; TCRdb calls TRBD1, which cannot be checked without DNA. The CDR3 contains 15 residues. From germline, CDR1 is MNHNS and CDR2 SASEGT.

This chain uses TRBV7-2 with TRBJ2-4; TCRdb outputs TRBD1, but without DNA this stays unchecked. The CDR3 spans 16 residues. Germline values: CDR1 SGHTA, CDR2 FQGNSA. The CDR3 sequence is CASSSMAAGAKNIQYF. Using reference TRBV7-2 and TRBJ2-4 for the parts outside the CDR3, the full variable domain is GAGVSQSPSNKVTEKGKDVELRCDPISGHTALYWYRQSLGQGLEFLIYFQGNSAPDKSGLPSDRFSAERTGGSVSTLTIQRTQQEDSAVYLCASSSMAAGAKNIQYFGAGTRLSVL.

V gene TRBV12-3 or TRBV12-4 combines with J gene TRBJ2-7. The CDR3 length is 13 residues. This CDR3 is CASSLRYSYEQYF.

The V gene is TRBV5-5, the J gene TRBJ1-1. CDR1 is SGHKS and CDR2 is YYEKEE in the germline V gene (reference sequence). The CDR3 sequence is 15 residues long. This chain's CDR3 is CASSPDTHLGTEAFF.

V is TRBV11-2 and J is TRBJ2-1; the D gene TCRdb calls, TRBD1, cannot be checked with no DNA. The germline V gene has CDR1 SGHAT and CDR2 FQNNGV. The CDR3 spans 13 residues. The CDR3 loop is CASSPVSGTEGFF.

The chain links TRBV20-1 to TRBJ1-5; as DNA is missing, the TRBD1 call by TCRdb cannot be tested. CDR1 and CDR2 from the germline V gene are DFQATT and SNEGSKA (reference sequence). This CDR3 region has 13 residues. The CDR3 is CSVKSGALQPQHF.

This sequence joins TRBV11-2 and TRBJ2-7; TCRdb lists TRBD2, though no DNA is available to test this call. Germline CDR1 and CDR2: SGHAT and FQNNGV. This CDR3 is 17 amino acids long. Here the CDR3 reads CASSPRRGAGPFYEQYF.

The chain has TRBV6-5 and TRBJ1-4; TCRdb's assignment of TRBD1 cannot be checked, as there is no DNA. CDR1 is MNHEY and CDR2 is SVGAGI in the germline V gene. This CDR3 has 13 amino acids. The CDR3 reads CASSYAGREKLFF.

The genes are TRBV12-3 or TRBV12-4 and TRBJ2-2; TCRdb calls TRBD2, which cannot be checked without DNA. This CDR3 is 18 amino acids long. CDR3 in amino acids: CASSQPGTSGRGAGELFF.

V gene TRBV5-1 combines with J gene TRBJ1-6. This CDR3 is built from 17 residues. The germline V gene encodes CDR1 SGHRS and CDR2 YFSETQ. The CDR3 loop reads CASSLVSQRSYNSPLHF.

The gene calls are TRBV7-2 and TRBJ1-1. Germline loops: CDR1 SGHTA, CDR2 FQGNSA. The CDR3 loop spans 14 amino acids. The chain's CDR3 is CASREGRVNTEAFF.